A selection of T cell receptor beta chains follows, all from one sample in a study of cytomegalovirus exposure and HLA in healthy donors. Sequencing was performed with immunoSEQ multiplex PCR; in TCRdb, only in-frame clones are kept and a portion is missing. The sample carries 100,000 to 150,000 clones, around 77% recorded once. The sequencing input was PBMCs. The receptor source for this set is a male donor in good health and CMV-seropositive. Both conserved end residues are part of each CDR3. Each record gives: J gene, V gene, CDR3 length, CDR3 protein.

TRBJ2-5 TRBV28 15 CASSWGAGGSETQYF
TRBJ2-7 TRBV6-5 13 CASSYDISYEQYF
TRBJ2-5 TRBV12-5 17 CASGFLDGTGGAETQYF
TRBJ2-5 TRBV5-1 15 CASSIAGGEEETQYF
TRBJ1-3 TRBV2 15 CATTLQGGSGNTIYF
TRBJ2-7 TRBV6-5 15 CASSAPGQGTYEQYF
TRBJ2-3 TRBV19 16 CASSASGTSGSDTQYF
TRBJ1-2 TRBV11-2 16 CASSLDAGTGIYGYTF
TRBJ1-1 TRBV2 13 CASRYRENTEAFF
TRBJ2-7 TRBV11-2 15 CASSPGDRIHYEQYF
TRBJ2-7 TRBV7-3 15 CASSFTDSGPYEQYF
TRBJ2-7 TRBV18 12 CASSPGGDEQYF
TRBJ2-7 TRBV6-6 14 CASSRYPGGYEQYF
TRBJ1-2 TRBV29-1 14 CSVERGNTHYGYTF
TRBJ2-2 TRBV5-1 14 CASSLGGNTGELFF
TRBJ2-4 TRBV27 16 CASSTLGQGGRDIQYF
TRBJ2-1 TRBV29-1 15 CSASTSGSSYNEQFF
TRBJ2-3 TRBV6-6 14 CASSDSSSTDTQYF
TRBJ1-5 TRBV9 15 CASSLGQGGNQPQHF
TRBJ2-2 TRBV6-6 16 CASSYLGVVNSGELFF
TRBJ1-5 TRBV18 16 CASSPRGDGGFQPQHF
TRBJ2-1 TRBV2 13 CASSEGLALEQFF
TRBJ2-5 TRBV11-3 14 CASSPGTDQETQYF
TRBJ2-1 TRBV6-6 15 CASSTLATMGDEQFF
TRBJ1-1 TRBV19 15 CASSINRELNTEAFF
TRBJ2-7 TRBV2 16 CASSEALTMPPTEQYF
TRBJ1-1 TRBV28 16 CASSRTGGIVNTEAFF
TRBJ2-1 TRBV9 16 CASSVAVGVWGDEQFF
TRBJ1-5 TRBV5-6 16 CASSRGGANSNQPQHF
TRBJ2-1 TRBV15 16 CATSSAVDLALNEQFF
TRBJ2-1 TRBV7-8 14 CASSTGGRLVGQFF
TRBJ1-4 TRBV7-9 15 CASSLGESTNEKLFF
TRBJ2-1 TRBV27 17 CASSLSTTRGNYNEQFF
TRBJ1-1 TRBV7-9 15 CASSQQIYMNTEAFF
TRBJ2-5 TRBV6-6 16 CASSYLGLAGGETQYF
TRBJ2-1 TRBV6-5 15 CASSHGGVTYNEQFF
TRBJ2-2 TRBV28 14 CASSARGKGGELFF
TRBJ1-2 TRBV10-3 15 CAISVGGGGDYGYTF
TRBJ2-7 TRBV27 16 CASSLSGGQGIYEQYF
TRBJ2-3 TRBV7-2 18 CASSTGPSGGSITDTQYF
TRBJ2-5 TRBV28 15 CASSPRGHPQETQYF
TRBJ2-7 TRBV28 11 CASSLSGRWYF
TRBJ1-5 TRBV2 13 CASSDGQGQPQHF
TRBJ2-2 TRBV7-6 13 CASSLETAGELFF
TRBJ2-1 TRBV7-9 16 CASSLGGGSLENEQFF
TRBJ2-1 TRBV5-5 15 CASSPQGQNYNEQFF
TRBJ1-1 TRBV6-1 13 CASSRGPDTEAFF
TRBJ1-2 TRBV19 12 CATQGANYGYTF
TRBJ1-6 TRBV7-2 17 CASSLPPTGVSLSPLHF
TRBJ1-6 TRBV25-1 15 CASTPSGTASSPLHF
TRBJ1-2 TRBV6-1 15 CASTGTGTGGYGFTF
TRBJ1-4 TRBV13 15 CASSSGGREGEKLFF
TRBJ2-1 TRBV15 16 CATSGRIPSSYNEQFF
TRBJ1-1 TRBV19 13 CASSSSGNTEAFF
TRBJ2-7 TRBV27 16 CASSFIGQGRGYEQYF
TRBJ2-3 TRBV6-5 13 CASSLGRTDTQYF
TRBJ1-6 TRBV25-1 13 CASSELGDSPLHF